Below are 8 T cell receptor beta chains sequenced from a single sample in a study of T cell responses to AZD1222 COVID-19 vaccine. Assay: immunoSEQ multiplex PCR; the TCRdb copy retains only in-frame clones and omits some. The repertoire has just over 150,000 clones, 90% of them found once; the top ten carry approximately 1.5%. Sequences were derived from peripheral blood, sampled 28 days after the second AZD1222 dose. These receptors came from an adult who received the AZD1222 COVID-19 vaccine.

V gene TRBV19 combines with J gene TRBJ1-5; D is perhaps TRBD1 (5 bases). CDR3 size: 17 residues. V was cut by 8 bases and J by 0 bases, with 20 bases left in between. Germline V gives CDR1 LNHDA, CDR2 SQIVND (reference sequence). CDR3 bases: TGTGCCAGTGATGACAGCCTGGGCTTCTATAGCAATCAGCCCCAGCATTTT. Translating gives CASDDSLGFYSNQPQHF.

The chain has TRBV20-1 and TRBJ2-6; D unresolved. The CDR3 length is 11 residues. The germline V and J ends were trimmed by 6 bases and 4 bases, with 4 bases remaining between them. Germline V gene lookup returns CDR1 DFQATT and CDR2 SNEGSKA (reference sequence). CDR3 sequence: CSAKGANVLTF. The CDR3 region has the DNA TGCAGTGCGAAGGGGGCCAACGTCCTGACTTTC.

The CDR3 loop reads CASSLAGGENSGDTQYF. CDR3 DNA sequence: TGTGCCAGCAGCTTAGCGGGGGGGGAAAACTCGGGAGATACGCAGTATTTT. V gene TRBV7-9 combines with J gene TRBJ2-3, with TRBD2 matching over 7 bases. The CDR3 runs 17 residues. Germline loops: CDR1 SEHNR, CDR2 FQNEAQ (reference sequence). With 0 bases clipped from V and 5 bases from J, the junction kept 11 bases outside the gene matches. Variable domain in full (rest from reference TRBV7-9 and TRBJ2-3): DTGVSQNPRHKITKRGQNVTFRCDPISEHNRLYWYRQTLGQGPEFLTYFQNEAQLEKSRLLSDRFSAERPKGSFSTLEIQRTEQGDSAMYLCASSLAGGENSGDTQYFGPGTRLTVL.

This chain joins TRBV28 and TRBJ2-1, with D possibly being TRBD2 (5 bases). V was clipped by 6 bases and J by 0 bases, with 12 bases between them. The CDR3 is 15 amino acids. The germline V gene has CDR1 MDHEN and CDR2 SYDVKM. The CDR3 sequence is CASRPGLSSYNEQFF. As DNA, the CDR3 is TGTGCCAGCAGACCCGGACTGAGCTCCTACAATGAGCAGTTCTTC.

V usage is TRBV19 and J usage is TRBJ1-2; D possibly corresponds to TRBD1 (5 bases). The CDR3 is 15 residues long. Trimming pared 5 bases from V and 8 bases from J, leaving 21 bases between. Germline values: CDR1 LNHDA, CDR2 SQIVND (reference sequence). CDR3: CASSEYGTASGGYTF. The CDR3 nucleotides are TGTGCCAGTAGTGAGTATGGTACAGCCTCAGGGGGCTACACCTTC.

This clone was seen just once. This same CDR3 is encoded by further DNA sequences in the sample. The CDR3 sequence is CASSLGNQPQHF. The CDR3 coding sequence is TGTGCCAGCAGTTTAGGGAATCAGCCCCAGCATTTT. The gene calls are TRBV12-3 or TRBV12-4 and TRBJ1-5; D is unresolved. Deletions cut 1 base from V and 4 bases from J, with 2 bases between. The CDR3 runs to 12 residues.

The rearrangement joins TRBV15 to TRBJ1-3; weak D call: TRBD1 (5 bases). The CDR3 spans 14 residues. Germline V gene sequence: CDR1 LNHNV, CDR2 YYDKDF (reference sequence). Trimming left V 5 bases short and J 0 bases short, with 8 bases between. The CDR3 DNA reads TGTGCCACCAGCGGACACATCTCTGGAAACACCATATATTTT. Translating it yields CATSGHISGNTIYF.

V and J are TRBV3-1 (or the pseudogene TRBV3-2) and TRBJ2-2, with 11 bases matching TRBD1. Per germline, CDR1 LGHDT and CDR2 YNNKEL (reference sequence). The CDR3 totals 18 residues. With V trimmed by 5 bases and J by 0 bases, 8 bases remained unmatched. CDR3 residues: CASSSWTGGIANTGELFF. The CDR3 nucleotides are TGTGCCAGCAGCTCCTGGACAGGGGGCATCGCGAACACCGGGGAGCTGTTTTTT.